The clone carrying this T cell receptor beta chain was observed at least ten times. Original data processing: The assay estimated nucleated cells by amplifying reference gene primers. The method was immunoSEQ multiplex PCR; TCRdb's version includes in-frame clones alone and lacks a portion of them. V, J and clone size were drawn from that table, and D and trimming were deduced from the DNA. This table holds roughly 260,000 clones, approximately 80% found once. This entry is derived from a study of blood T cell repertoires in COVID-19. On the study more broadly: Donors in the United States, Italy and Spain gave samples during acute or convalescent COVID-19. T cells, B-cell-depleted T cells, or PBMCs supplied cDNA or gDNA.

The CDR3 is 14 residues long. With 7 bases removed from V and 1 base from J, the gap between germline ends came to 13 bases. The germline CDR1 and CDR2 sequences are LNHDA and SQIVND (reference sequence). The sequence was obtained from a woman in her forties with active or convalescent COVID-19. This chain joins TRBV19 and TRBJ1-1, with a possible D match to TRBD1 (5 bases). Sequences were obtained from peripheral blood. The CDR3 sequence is CASIPEGKNTEAFF. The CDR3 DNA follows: TGTGCCAGTATTCCGGAGGGGAAGAACACTGAAGCTTTCTTT.